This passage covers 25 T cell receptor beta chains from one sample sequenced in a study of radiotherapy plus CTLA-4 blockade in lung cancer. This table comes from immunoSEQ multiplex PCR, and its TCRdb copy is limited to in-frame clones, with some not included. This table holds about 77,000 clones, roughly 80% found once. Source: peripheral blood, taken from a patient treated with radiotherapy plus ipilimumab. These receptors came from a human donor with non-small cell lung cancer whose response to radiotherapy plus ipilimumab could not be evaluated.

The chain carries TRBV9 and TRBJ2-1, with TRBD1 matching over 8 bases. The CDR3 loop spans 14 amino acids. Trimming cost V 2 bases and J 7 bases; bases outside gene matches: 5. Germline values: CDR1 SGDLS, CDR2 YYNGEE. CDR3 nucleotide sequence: TGTGCCAGCAGCGTGGAGACAGGGGTGAATGAGCAGTTCTTC. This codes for CASSVETGVNEQFF.

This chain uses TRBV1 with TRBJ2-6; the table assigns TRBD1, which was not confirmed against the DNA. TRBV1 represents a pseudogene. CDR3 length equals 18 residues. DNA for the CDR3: TGCACCAGCAGTGATTTTTGTTTGGCACAAAGTCGGGCCAACGTCCTGACTTTC. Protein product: CTSSDFCLAQSRANVLTF.

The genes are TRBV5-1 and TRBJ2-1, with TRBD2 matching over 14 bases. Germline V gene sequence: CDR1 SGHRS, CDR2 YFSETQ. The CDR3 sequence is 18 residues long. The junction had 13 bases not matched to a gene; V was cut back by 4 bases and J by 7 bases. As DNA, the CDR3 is TGCGCCAGCAGCCGAGCAATACCGGGACTAGCGGGAGAAAATGAGCAGTTCTTC. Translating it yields CASSRAIPGLAGENEQFF.

The CDR3 coding sequence is TGCGCCAGCAGCCCTGGGACCGGGACTAGCTTAGGTGAGCAGTTCTTC. Translation gives CASSPGTGTSLGEQFF. V is TRBV5-1 and J is TRBJ2-1; 9 nucleotides agree with TRBD2. The CDR3 is made up of 16 amino acids. Germline trimming cut 4 bases from V and 9 bases from J; bases unmatched to any gene: 14. Germline-derived CDR1 and CDR2 are SGHRS and YFSETQ.

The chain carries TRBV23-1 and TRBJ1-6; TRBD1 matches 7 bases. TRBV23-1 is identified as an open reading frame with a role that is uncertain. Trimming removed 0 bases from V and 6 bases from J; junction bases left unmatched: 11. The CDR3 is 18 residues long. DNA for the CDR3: TGCGCCAGCAGTCAATCCTCCGGACAGGCGACTCTTAATTCACCCCTCCACTTT. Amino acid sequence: CASSQSSGQATLNSPLHF.

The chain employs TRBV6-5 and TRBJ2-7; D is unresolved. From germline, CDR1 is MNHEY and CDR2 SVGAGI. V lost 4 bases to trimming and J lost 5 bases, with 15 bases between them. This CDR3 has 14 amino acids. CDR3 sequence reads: CASSSLYMQNEQYF. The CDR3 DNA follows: TGTGCCAGCAGTTCGCTTTACATGCAGAACGAGCAGTACTTC.

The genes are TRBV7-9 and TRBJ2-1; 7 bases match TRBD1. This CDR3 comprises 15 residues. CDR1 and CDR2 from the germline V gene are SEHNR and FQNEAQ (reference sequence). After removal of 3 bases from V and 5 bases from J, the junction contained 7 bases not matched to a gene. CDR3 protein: CASSLVGTEHNEQFF. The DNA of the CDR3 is TGTGCCAGCAGCTTGGTTGGGACAGAGCACAATGAGCAGTTCTTC. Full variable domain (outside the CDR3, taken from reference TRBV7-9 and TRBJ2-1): DTGVSQNPRHKITKRGQNVTFRCDPISEHNRLYWYRQTLGQGPEFLTYFQNEAQLEKSRLLSDRFSAERPKGSFSTLEIQRTEQGDSAMYLCASSLVGTEHNEQFFGPGTRLTVL.

CDR3 protein: CASSLTGGGTEAFF. The CDR3 nucleotides read TGTGCCAGCAGCTTGACAGGTGGTGGGACTGAAGCTTTCTTT. The gene calls are TRBV7-9 and TRBJ1-1; perhaps TRBD1 as D (6 bases). This CDR3 has 14 amino acids. Looked up from germline, CDR1 is SEHNR and CDR2 is FQNEAQ (reference sequence). V was cut by 3 bases and J by 5 bases, with 13 bases left in between.

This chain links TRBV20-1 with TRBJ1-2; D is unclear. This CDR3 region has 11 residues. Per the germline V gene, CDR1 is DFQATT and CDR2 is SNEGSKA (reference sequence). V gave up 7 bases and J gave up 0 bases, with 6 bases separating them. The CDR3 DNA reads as TGCAGTGGGCTTTCTAACTATGGCTACACCTTC. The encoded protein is CSGLSNYGYTF.

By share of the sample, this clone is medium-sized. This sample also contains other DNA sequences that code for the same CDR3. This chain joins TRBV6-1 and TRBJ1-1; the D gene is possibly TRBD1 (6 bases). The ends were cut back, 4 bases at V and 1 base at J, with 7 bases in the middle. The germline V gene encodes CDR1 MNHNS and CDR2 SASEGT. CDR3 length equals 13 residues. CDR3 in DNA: TGTGCCAGCAGTGGGACAGCGAACACTGAAGCTTTCTTT. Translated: CASSGTANTEAFF.

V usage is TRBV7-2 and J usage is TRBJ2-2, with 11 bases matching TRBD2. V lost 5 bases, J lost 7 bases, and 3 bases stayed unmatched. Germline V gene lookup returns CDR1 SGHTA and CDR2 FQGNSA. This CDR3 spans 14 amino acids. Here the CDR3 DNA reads TGTGCCAGCAGCCGTAGCGGGGGGGACGGGGAGCTGTTTTTT. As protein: CASSRSGGDGELFF.

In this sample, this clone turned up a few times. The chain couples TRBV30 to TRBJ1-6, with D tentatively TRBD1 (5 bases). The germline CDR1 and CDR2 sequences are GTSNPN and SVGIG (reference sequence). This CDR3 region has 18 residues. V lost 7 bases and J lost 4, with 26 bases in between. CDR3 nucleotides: TGTGCCTATAGGGGAGGAAGAGGGCAATCGGGATATAATTCACCCCTCCACTTT. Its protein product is CAYRGGRGQSGYNSPLHF.

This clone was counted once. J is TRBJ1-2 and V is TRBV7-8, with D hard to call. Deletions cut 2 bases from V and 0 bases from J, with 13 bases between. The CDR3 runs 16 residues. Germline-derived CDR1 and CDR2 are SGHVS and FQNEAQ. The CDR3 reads CASSLYRQRANYGYTF. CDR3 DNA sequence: TGTGCCAGCAGCTTATATCGGCAGCGAGCTAACTATGGCTACACCTTC.

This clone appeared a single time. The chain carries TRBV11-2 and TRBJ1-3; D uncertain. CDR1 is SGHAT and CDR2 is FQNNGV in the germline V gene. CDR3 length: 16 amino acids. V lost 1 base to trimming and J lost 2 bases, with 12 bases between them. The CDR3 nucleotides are TGTGCCAGCAGCTTAGGTTGGCAGAGCGCTGGAAACACCATATATTTT. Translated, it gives CASSLGWQSAGNTIYF.

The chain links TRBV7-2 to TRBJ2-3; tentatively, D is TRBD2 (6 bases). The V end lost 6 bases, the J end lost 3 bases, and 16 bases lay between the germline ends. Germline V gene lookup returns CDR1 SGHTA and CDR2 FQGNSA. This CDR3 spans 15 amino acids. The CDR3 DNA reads TGTGCCAGCAGTCTGGCCAGGAGGGGAACAGATACGCAGTATTTT. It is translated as CASSLARRGTDTQYF.

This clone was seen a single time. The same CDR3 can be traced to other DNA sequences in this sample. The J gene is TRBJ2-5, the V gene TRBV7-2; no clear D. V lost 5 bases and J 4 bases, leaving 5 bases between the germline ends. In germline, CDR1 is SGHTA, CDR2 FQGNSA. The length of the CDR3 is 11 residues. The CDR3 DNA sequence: TGTGCCAGCAGCCCCGGAGAGACCCAGTACTTC. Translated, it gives CASSPGETQYF.

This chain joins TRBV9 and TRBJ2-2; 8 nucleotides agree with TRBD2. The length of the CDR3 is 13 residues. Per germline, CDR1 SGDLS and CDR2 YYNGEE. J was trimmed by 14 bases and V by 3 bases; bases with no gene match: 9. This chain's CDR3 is CASSAGLALPLFF. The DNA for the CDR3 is TGTGCCAGCAGCGCAGGACTAGCCCTCCCACTGTTTTTT.

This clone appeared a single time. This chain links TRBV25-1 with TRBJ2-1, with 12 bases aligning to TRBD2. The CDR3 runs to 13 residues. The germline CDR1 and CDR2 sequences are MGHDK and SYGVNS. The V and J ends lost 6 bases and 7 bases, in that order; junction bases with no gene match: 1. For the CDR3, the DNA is TGTGCCAGCAGAACTAGCGGGGGGAATGAGCAGTTCTTC. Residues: CASRTSGGNEQFF.

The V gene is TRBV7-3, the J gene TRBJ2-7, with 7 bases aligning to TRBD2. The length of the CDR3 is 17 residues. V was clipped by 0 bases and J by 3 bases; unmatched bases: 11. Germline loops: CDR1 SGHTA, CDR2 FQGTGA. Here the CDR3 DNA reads TGTGCCAGCAGCTTAACATGGGCGGGAGACGTTAACTACGAGCAGTACTTC. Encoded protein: CASSLTWAGDVNYEQYF.

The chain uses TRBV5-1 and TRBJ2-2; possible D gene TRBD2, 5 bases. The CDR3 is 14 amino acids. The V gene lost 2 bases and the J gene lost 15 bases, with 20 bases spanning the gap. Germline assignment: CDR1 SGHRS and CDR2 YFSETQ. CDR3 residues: CASSFGLFPVRVFF. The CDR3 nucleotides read TGCGCCAGCAGCTTCGGACTGTTCCCGGTGAGGGTGTTTTTT.

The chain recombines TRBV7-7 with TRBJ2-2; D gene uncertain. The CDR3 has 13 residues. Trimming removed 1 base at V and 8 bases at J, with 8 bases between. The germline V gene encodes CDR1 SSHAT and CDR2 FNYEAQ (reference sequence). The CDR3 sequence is CASSLETIGELFF. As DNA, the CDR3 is TGTGCCAGCAGCTTAGAAACAATTGGGGAGCTGTTTTTT.

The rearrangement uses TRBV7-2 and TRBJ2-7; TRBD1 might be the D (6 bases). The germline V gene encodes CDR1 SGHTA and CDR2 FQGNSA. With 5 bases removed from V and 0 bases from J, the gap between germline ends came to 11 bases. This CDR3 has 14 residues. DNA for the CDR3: TGTGCCAGCAGCCGTGACAGGTACTCCTACGAGCAGTACTTC. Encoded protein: CASSRDRYSYEQYF. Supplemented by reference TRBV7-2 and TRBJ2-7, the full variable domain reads GAGVSQSPSNKVTEKGKDVELRCDPISGHTALYWYRQSLGQGLEFLIYFQGNSAPDKSGLPSDRFSAERTGGSVSTLTIQRTQQEDSAVYLCASSRDRYSYEQYFGPGTRLTVT.

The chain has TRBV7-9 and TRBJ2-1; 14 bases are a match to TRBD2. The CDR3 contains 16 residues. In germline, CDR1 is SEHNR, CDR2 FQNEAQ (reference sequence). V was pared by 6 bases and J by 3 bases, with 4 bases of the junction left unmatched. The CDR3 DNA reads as TGTGCCAGCAGACGGACTAGCGGGAGGAACTACAATGAGCAGTTCTTC. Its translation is CASRRTSGRNYNEQFF.

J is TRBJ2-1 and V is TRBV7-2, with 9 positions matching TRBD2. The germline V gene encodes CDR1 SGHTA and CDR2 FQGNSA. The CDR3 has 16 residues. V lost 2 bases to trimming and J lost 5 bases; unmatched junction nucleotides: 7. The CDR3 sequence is CASSLMASGTNNEQFF. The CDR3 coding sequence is TGTGCCAGCAGCTTAATGGCTAGCGGGACAAACAATGAGCAGTTCTTC. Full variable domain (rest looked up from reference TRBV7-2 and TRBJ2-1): GAGVSQSPSNKVTEKGKDVELRCDPISGHTALYWYRQSLGQGLEFLIYFQGNSAPDKSGLPSDRFSAERTGGSVSTLTIQRTQQEDSAVYLCASSLMASGTNNEQFFGPGTRLTVL.

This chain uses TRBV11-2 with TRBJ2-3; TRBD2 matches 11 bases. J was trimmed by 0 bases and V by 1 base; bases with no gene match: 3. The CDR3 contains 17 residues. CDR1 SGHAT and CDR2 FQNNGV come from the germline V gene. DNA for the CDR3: TGTGCCAGCAGCTTAGTTAGCGGGGGGGCCAGCACAGATACGCAGTATTTT. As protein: CASSLVSGGASTDTQYF.